Listed here is a single T cell receptor (beta chain). The antigen is not known. The sample belongs to a study of shared clonotypes between healthy human individuals. Overall study context: Participating donors consisted of two women and a few men aged 18 to 49.

Only in-frame clones appear in the TCRdb table, and some are missing; sequencing was by immunoSEQ multiplex PCR. The sample yields 500,000 to 550,000 clones, roughly 95% seen once. The CDR3 is 16 amino acids. Germline CDR1 and CDR2: SGHNT and YYREEE (reference sequence). V shed 3 bases and J 2 bases; nucleotides not matched to a gene: 4. Study-wide results and caveats: Sequencing depth was expected to influence donor clonotype sharing. When naive CD4 clonotypes were compared across several donors, approximately 5% were shared.

Sequencing was carried out using naive CD4+ T cells sorted from blood. Described subset: CD45RA+ positively selected. This chain links TRBV5-4 with TRBJ2-3, with 12 bases fitting TRBD2. The sequence derives from a woman aged 25 to 39 in good health. CDR3 nucleotide sequence: TGTGCCAGCAGCTCAAGGACTAGCGGGACCACAGATACGCAGTATTTT. Translated: CASSSRTSGTTDTQYF.